These 2 T cell receptor beta chains share one sample of origin, sequenced in a study of blood T cell repertoires in COVID-19. Profiled with immunoSEQ multiplex PCR; TCRdb holds only in-frame clones, not every one. This sample carries roughly 60,000 clones, over 80% of them seen once, and the ten largest clones take 10%. Sequencing was performed on peripheral blood. Receptors originate from a man younger than 40 with COVID-19, enrolled during active disease.

This clone was seen more than once but under ten times. The rearrangement uses TRBV6-5 and TRBJ1-2; tentatively, D is TRBD1 (5 bases). The CDR3 covers 12 residues. Germline CDR1 reads MNHEY; CDR2 reads SVGAGI. The V gene lost 6 bases and the J gene lost 1 base, with 6 bases spanning the gap. This CDR3 is CASRGVNYGYTF. CDR3 nucleotide sequence: TGTGCCAGCAGAGGGGTTAACTATGGCTACACCTTC.

The rearrangement joins TRBV15 to TRBJ1-2, with TRBD1 identical over 9 bases. Germline V gives CDR1 LNHNV, CDR2 YYDKDF (reference sequence). J was trimmed by 8 bases and V by 0 bases; bases with no gene match: 4. This CDR3 is built from 14 residues. CDR3 sequence reads: CATSRDGTGSGYTF. DNA of the CDR3: TGTGCCACCAGCAGAGATGGGACAGGGTCCGGCTACACCTTC.